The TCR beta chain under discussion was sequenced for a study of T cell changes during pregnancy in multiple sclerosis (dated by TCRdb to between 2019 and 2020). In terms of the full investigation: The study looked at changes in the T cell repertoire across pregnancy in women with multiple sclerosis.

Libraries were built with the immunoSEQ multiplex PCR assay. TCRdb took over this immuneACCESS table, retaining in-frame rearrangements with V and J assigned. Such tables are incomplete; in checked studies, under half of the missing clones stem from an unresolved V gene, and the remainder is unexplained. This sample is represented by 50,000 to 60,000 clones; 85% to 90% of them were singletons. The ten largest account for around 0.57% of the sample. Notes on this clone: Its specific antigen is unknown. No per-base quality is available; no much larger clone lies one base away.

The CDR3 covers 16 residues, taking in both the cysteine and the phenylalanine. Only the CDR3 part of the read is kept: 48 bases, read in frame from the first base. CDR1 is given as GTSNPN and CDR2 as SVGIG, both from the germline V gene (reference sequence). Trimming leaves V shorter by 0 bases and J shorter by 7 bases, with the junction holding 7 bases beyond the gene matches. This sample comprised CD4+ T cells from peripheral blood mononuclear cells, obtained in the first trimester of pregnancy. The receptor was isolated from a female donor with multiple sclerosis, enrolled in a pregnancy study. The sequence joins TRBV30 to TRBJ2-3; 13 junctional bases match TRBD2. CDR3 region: CAWSVLAGGPSNTQYF. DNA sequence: TGTGCCTGGAGTGTACTAGCGGGGGGGCCCTCAAATACGCAGTATTTT.